The source of this TCR beta chain is a study of CD8 T cells in ankylosing spondylitis. This CDR3 has 16 residues. The germline V gene encodes CDR1 SGHRS and CDR2 YFSETQ. V lost 3 bases to trimming and J lost 2 bases, with 15 bases between them. This clonotype was recorded at least ten times. TCRdb called the 5' RACE reads again in MiXCR, with one record for every CDR3 protein. This sample carries roughly 250,000 distinct CDR3 sequences, 10% to 13% of them seen once, and the ten largest clones take less than 3%. The chain is built from TRBV5-1 and TRBJ2-1; D may be TRBD2 (7 bases). The TCR sequence derives from a male donor with ankylosing spondylitis or in good health (not recorded which). The specimen sequenced was blood, either unsorted or a sorted T cell fraction (not recorded which). CDR3 nucleotide sequence: TGCGCCAGCAGCTCGTCGGGGGGCCCTGCCTACAATGAGCAGTTCTTC. It is translated as CASSSSGGPAYNEQFF.